These 32 T cell receptor beta chains were all obtained from the same sample, sequenced in a study of cytomegalovirus exposure and HLA in healthy donors (dated by TCRdb to 2016 to 2017). The library was produced with the immunoSEQ multiplex PCR assay. For the multiplex PCR, a mixture combining 60 forward primers for TCR Vbeta segments and 13 reverse primers for TCR Jbeta segments was used. Sourced from immuneACCESS, this table was stored by TCRdb with only in-frame sequences that have V and J called. A share of the clones is absent; for the studies checked, an unresolved V gene accounts for under half, and the remainder has no known explanation. Here the sample has just over 95,000 clones; 75% to 85% occur a single time. 4.9% of the sample comes from the top ten. The specimen was PBMCs. Receptors originate from a woman aged 35 to 49 in good health and CMV-seronegative.

The chain is built from TRBV19 and TRBJ1-6, with 12 bases identical to TRBD1. Germline V lookup: CDR1 LNHDA, CDR2 SQIVND (reference sequence). V was pared by 5 bases and J by 9 bases, with 11 bases of the junction left unmatched. This CDR3 has 17 residues. The CDR3 DNA sequence: TGTGCCAGTAGTCTCCGGGACAGGGGGCTGTTCGGTTCACCCCTCCACTTT. It codes for CASSLRDRGLFGSPLHF.

The gene calls are TRBV5-1 and TRBJ2-7; D possibly corresponds to TRBD1 (7 bases). CDR3 size: 14 residues. V lost 4 bases, J lost 2 bases, and 13 bases lay in between. Per germline, CDR1 SGHRS and CDR2 YFSETQ. CDR3 loop: CASSPGDRPYEQYF. In DNA form, the CDR3 reads TGCGCCAGCAGCCCGGGGGACAGACCCTACGAGCAGTACTTC.

This clone came up once. This rearrangement joins TRBV9 to TRBJ1-1; TRBD1 matches at 8 bases. The V gene's germline CDR1 is SGDLS and CDR2 YYNGEE. J was trimmed by 4 bases and V by 0 bases; bases with no gene match: 2. The CDR3 extends over 14 amino acids. The DNA of the CDR3 is TGTGCCAGCAGCGTAGGGCAGGGGGCCACTGAAGCTTTCTTT. Its protein product is CASSVGQGATEAFF.

This clone was detected once. The rearrangement links TRBV5-1 to TRBJ2-1, with 9 bases that match TRBD2. CDR3 length: 17 amino acids. CDR1 is SGHRS and CDR2 is YFSETQ in the germline V gene. V was clipped by 0 bases and J by 4 bases; unmatched bases: 8. The CDR3: CASSLAGAGGRYNEQFF. CDR3 nucleotides: TGCGCCAGCAGCTTGGCAGGGGCGGGGGGGCGTTACAATGAGCAGTTCTTC.

Note on this clone: This sample includes further DNA sequences coding for the same CDR3. This rearrangement joins TRBV4-2 to TRBJ2-5, with 16 bases lining up with TRBD2. In germline, CDR1 is LGHNA, CDR2 YNFKEQ. The CDR3 length is 17 residues. The CDR3 DNA reads TGTGTGAGCAGCCAAGGGGGGACTAGCGGGGGGGCGGAGACCCAGTACTTC. Translated, it gives CVSSQGGTSGGAETQYF.

The rearrangement links TRBV9 to TRBJ1-5, with D possibly matching TRBD1 (5 bases). V was clipped by 4 bases and J by 2 bases, with 13 bases between them. The germline V gene has CDR1 SGDLS and CDR2 YYNGEE. This CDR3 has 15 residues. CDR3 loop: CASSPGAGGNQPQHF. The CDR3 DNA is TGTGCCAGCAGCCCTGGGGCGGGGGGCAATCAGCCCCAGCATTTT.

The chain carries TRBV5-1 and TRBJ1-1; 10 positions match TRBD1. The CDR3 is 16 amino acids. V was clipped by 3 bases and J by 0 bases; unmatched bases: 5. From germline, CDR1 is SGHRS and CDR2 YFSETQ. The CDR3 region has the DNA TGCGCCAGCAGCTGGGGGGACAGGGGAATGAACACTGAAGCTTTCTTT. Its translation is CASSWGDRGMNTEAFF.

The rearrangement uses TRBV7-2 and TRBJ2-7, with TRBD2 matching 11 bases. Per the germline V gene, CDR1 is SGHTA and CDR2 is FQGNSA. CDR3 length: 16 residues. V lost 5 bases to trimming and J lost 4 bases; unmatched junction nucleotides: 10. CDR3 loop: CASSIGSGTSGYEQYF. CDR3 nucleotides: TGTGCCAGCAGCATTGGCTCCGGGACTAGCGGTTACGAGCAGTACTTC.

The chain carries TRBV27 and TRBJ1-4; D perhaps matches TRBD1 (6 bases). Between the trimmed V and J ends, which lost 5 bases and 2 bases, there was a span of 12 bases. The CDR3 contains 15 residues. Germline CDR1 is MNHEY and CDR2 is SMNVEV (reference sequence). The CDR3 protein is CASSPGVVTNEKLFF. The CDR3 bases are TGTGCCAGCAGTCCAGGGGTTGTCACTAATGAAAAACTGTTTTTT.

A remark on this clone: This same CDR3 is encoded by further DNA sequences in the sample. The rearrangement uses TRBV30 and TRBJ1-1; TRBD1 is a possible D gene (5 bases). Trimming shortened V by 0 bases and J by 5 bases, and 10 bases separated the two germline ends. The CDR3 length is 13 residues. Germline CDR1 and CDR2: GTSNPN and SVGIG (reference sequence). The CDR3 DNA follows: TGTGCCTGGAGTGTGGGGGGAGGGACTGAAGCTTTCTTT. Amino acids: CAWSVGGGTEAFF.

The V and J genes are TRBV7-6 and TRBJ2-7, with TRBD1 matching 7 bases. Germline CDR1 SGHVS, CDR2 FNYEAQ. V dropped 5 bases and J dropped 0; count of bases not matched to a gene: 7. The length of the CDR3 is 15 residues. CDR3 loop: CASSPDRSSSYEQYF. The CDR3 DNA is TGTGCCAGCAGCCCGGACAGGAGCTCCTCCTACGAGCAGTACTTC.

This rearrangement joins TRBV18 to TRBJ1-1; 8 positions match TRBD1. Per germline, CDR1 KGHSH and CDR2 LQKENI. The V and J ends lost 6 bases and 3 bases, in that order; junction bases with no gene match: 9. This CDR3 is 15 amino acids long. The CDR3 sequence: CASSPRTGRYTEAFF. CDR3 in DNA: TGTGCCAGCTCGCCCCGGACAGGGCGATACACTGAAGCTTTCTTT.

The genes are TRBV5-1 and TRBJ2-5, with D possibly being TRBD2 (7 bases). V lost 6 bases and J lost 5, with 14 bases in between. The CDR3 runs 13 residues. The germline V gene encodes CDR1 SGHRS and CDR2 YFSETQ. CDR3 sequence reads: CASTPGGGETQYF. CDR3 bases: TGCGCCAGCACCCCGGGGGGCGGGGAGACCCAGTACTTC.

The chain employs TRBV5-6 and TRBJ1-3; no firm D call. V was clipped by 1 base and J by 8 bases, with 13 bases between them. The length of the CDR3 is 14 residues. Germline V gene data show CDR1 as SGHDT and CDR2 as YYEEEE. The DNA for the CDR3 is TGTGCCAGCAGCTTGAGGATAGCCGGTGACACCATATATTTT. This gives the protein CASSLRIAGDTIYF.

The chain recombines TRBV10-2 with TRBJ2-5; TRBD2 matches 8 bases. The CDR3 sequence is 15 residues long. The V gene end was trimmed by 4 bases and the J gene end by 5 bases; junction bases not matched to a gene: 9. The germline gives CDR1 WSHSY, CDR2 SAAADI. As DNA, the CDR3 is TGCGCCAGCAGTGCCTCCGGGACTAGACGGGAGACCCAGTACTTC. Its translation is CASSASGTRRETQYF.

In this sample, this clone turned up a few times. The chain links TRBV7-8 to TRBJ1-2; TRBD1 matches at 9 bases. Trimming removed 7 bases from V and 6 bases from J; junction bases left unmatched: 6. CDR1 is SGHVS and CDR2 is FQNEAQ in the germline V gene. The CDR3 has 13 residues. The DNA for the CDR3 is TGTGCCAGCAACTCCTGGACAGGGGATGGCTACACCTTC. Its translation is CASNSWTGDGYTF.

This chain links TRBV25-1 with TRBJ2-7; a possible D gene is TRBD1 (6 bases). V lost 6 bases and J 1 base, leaving 13 bases between the germline ends. The CDR3 is made up of 14 amino acids. The V gene's germline CDR1 is MGHDK and CDR2 SYGVNS. CDR3 sequence: CASRETGYSYEQYF. The DNA of the CDR3 is TGTGCCAGCAGAGAAACAGGGTATTCCTACGAGCAGTACTTC.

The V and J genes are TRBV19 and TRBJ1-2; no definite D call. Trimming shortened V by 1 base and J by 4 bases, and 7 bases separated the two germline ends. The length of the CDR3 is 13 residues. Germline V gene sequence: CDR1 LNHDA, CDR2 SQIVND (reference sequence). CDR3 residues: CASSIAGSYGYTF. CDR3 coding DNA: TGTGCCAGTAGTATAGCGGGGAGCTATGGCTACACCTTC.

J is TRBJ1-1 and V is TRBV6-1; D remains ambiguous. The CDR3 loop spans 12 amino acids. Trimming took off 4 bases at V and 4 bases at J, with 7 bases between the two ends. Per the germline V gene, CDR1 is MNHNS and CDR2 is SASEGT. The CDR3 spells CASSGRSTEAFF. CDR3 DNA: TGTGCCAGCAGTGGAAGGAGCACTGAAGCTTTCTTT.

V and J are TRBV9 and TRBJ2-1; no clear D gene. Trimming cost V 0 bases and J 8 bases, with 15 bases left between them. Germline lookup yields CDR1 SGDLS and CDR2 YYNGEE. There are 15 residues in the CDR3. CDR3 sequence: CASSVAGYHGDEQFF. In nucleotides, the CDR3 is TGTGCCAGCAGCGTAGCGGGTTATCACGGCGATGAGCAGTTCTTC.

This sequence joins TRBV2 and TRBJ2-7; D is unclear. CDR3 length: 14 residues. Germline CDR1 and CDR2: SNHLY and FYNNEI. V lost 4 bases to trimming and J lost 0 bases, with 10 bases between them. This chain's CDR3 is CASSVPSPSYEQYF. The DNA of the CDR3 is TGTGCCAGCAGTGTCCCCTCTCCCTCCTACGAGCAGTACTTC. Full variable domain (outside the CDR3, taken from reference TRBV2 and TRBJ2-7): EPEVTQTPSHQVTQMGQEVILRCVPISNHLYFYWYRQILGQKVEFLVSFYNNEISEKSEIFDDQFSVERPDGSNFTLKIRSTKLEDSAMYFCASSVPSPSYEQYFGPGTRLTVT.

The genes are TRBV25-1 and TRBJ2-7, with 9 bases aligning to TRBD1. The CDR3 loop spans 15 amino acids. Germline V gene data show CDR1 as MGHDK and CDR2 as SYGVNS. V shed 3 bases and J 3 bases; nucleotides not matched to a gene: 6. The CDR3 nucleotides are TGTGCCAGCAGTGACCGGACAGGGGCTCACTACGAGCAGTACTTC. Amino acids: CASSDRTGAHYEQYF.

The V call is TRBV14, the J call TRBJ1-1, with D unclear. V was trimmed by 0 bases and J by 5 bases, leaving 13 bases between them. The CDR3 is 15 amino acids. Germline CDR1 reads SGHDN; CDR2 reads FVKESK. In DNA form, the CDR3 reads TGTGCCAGCAGCCAAGATCTAATGGGAGGGACTGAAGCTTTCTTT. Its protein is CASSQDLMGGTEAFF.

CDR3 region: CASSQDSRLTSSYNSPLHF. The DNA for the CDR3 is TGCGCCAGCAGCCAAGATTCGAGGTTAACGAGCTCCTATAATTCACCCCTCCACTTT. The rearrangement joins TRBV4-1 to TRBJ1-6; D is unclear. The CDR3 sequence is 19 residues long. The ends were cut back, 0 bases at V and 0 bases at J, with 15 bases in the middle. Germline values: CDR1 MGHRA, CDR2 YSYEKL.

This sequence joins TRBV5-4 and TRBJ2-3; TRBD1 is a possible D gene (5 bases). V shed 0 bases and J shed 3 bases, with 11 bases lying between them. Germline-derived CDR1 and CDR2 are SGHNT and YYREEE (reference sequence). The CDR3 is 15 amino acids. The CDR3 region is CASSLGQGRTDTQYF. The CDR3, as DNA: TGTGCCAGCAGCTTGGGGCAGGGTAGGACAGATACGCAGTATTTT.

In this sample, this clone turned up a few times. This chain uses TRBV11-2 with TRBJ1-6, with 9 bases fitting TRBD1. V was clipped by 4 bases and J by 4 bases; unmatched bases: 5. CDR1 and CDR2 from the germline V gene are SGHAT and FQNNGV. The CDR3 spans 16 residues. The CDR3 nucleotides are TGTGCCAGCAGCTCCGGACAGGGGCTTTATAATTCACCCCTCCACTTT. Encoded protein: CASSSGQGLYNSPLHF.

This chain uses TRBV7-6 with TRBJ2-7; TRBD1 agrees at 7 bases. V shed 4 bases, J shed 5 bases, and the junction held 5 bases outside the gene matches. The length of the CDR3 is 13 residues. Germline lookup yields CDR1 SGHVS and CDR2 FNYEAQ. This chain's CDR3 is CASSSDRVHEQYF. The CDR3, as DNA: TGTGCCAGCAGCTCAGACAGGGTTCACGAGCAGTACTTC.

The V call is TRBV2, the J call TRBJ2-5; unclear D gene. This CDR3 has 11 amino acids. Trimming shortened V by 4 bases and J by 5 bases, and 5 bases separated the two germline ends. In germline, CDR1 is SNHLY, CDR2 FYNNEI. CDR3 nucleotide sequence: TGTGCCAGCAGTGTATTGGAGACCCAGTACTTC. Protein sequence: CASSVLETQYF.

This clone was found once. In nucleotides, the CDR3 is TGTGCCAGCATCCGGACAGGGCGCCGAGCGGGGGAGCTGTTTTTT. Its protein is CASIRTGRRAGELFF. The V call is TRBV6-1, the J call TRBJ2-2, with 8 bases identical to TRBD1. There are 15 residues in the CDR3. The V gene end was trimmed by 7 bases and the J gene end by 8 bases; junction bases not matched to a gene: 12. Germline V CDR1 and CDR2: MNHNS, SASEGT.

J is TRBJ1-2 and V is TRBV4-2; D possibly corresponds to TRBD1 (6 bases). Deletions cut 3 bases from V and 2 bases from J, with 13 bases between. CDR1 is LGHNA and CDR2 is YNFKEQ in the germline V gene. The CDR3 extends over 15 amino acids. The CDR3 sequence: CASSHPGHGNYGYTF. The CDR3 DNA sequence: TGTGCCAGCAGCCACCCGGGACACGGGAACTATGGCTACACCTTC.

This clone was counted between two and nine times. The chain is built from TRBV27 and TRBJ1-1; D gene uncertain. This CDR3 comprises 13 residues. Trimming left V 5 bases short and J 0 bases short, with 7 bases between. CDR1 and CDR2 (germline): MNHEY, SMNVEV (reference sequence). In DNA, the CDR3 is TGTGCCAGCAGTGCCACTATGAACACTGAAGCTTTCTTT. Translated: CASSATMNTEAFF.

Notes on this clone: Other nucleotide sequences in the sample specify the same CDR3. J is TRBJ2-7 and V is TRBV5-1; D is possibly TRBD2 (6 bases). The ends were cut back, 0 bases at V and 0 bases at J, with 7 bases in the middle. The CDR3 sequence is 14 residues long. CDR1 and CDR2 (germline): SGHRS, YFSETQ. The CDR3 bases are TGCGCCAGCAGCTTGGAAGCGGGCTCCTACGAGCAGTACTTC. Residues: CASSLEAGSYEQYF.